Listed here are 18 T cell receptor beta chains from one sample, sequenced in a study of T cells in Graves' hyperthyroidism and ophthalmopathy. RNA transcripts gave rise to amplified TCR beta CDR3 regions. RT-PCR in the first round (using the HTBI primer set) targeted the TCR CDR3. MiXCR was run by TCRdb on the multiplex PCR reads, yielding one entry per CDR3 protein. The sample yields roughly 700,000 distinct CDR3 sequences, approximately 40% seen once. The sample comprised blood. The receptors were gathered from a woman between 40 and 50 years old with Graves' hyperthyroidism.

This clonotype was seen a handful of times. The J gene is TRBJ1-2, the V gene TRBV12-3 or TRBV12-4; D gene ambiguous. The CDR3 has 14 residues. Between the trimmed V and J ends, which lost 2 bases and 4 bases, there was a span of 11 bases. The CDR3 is CASSLMGTFYGYTF. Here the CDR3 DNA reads TGTGCCAGCAGTTTAATGGGCACATTCTATGGCTACACCTTC.

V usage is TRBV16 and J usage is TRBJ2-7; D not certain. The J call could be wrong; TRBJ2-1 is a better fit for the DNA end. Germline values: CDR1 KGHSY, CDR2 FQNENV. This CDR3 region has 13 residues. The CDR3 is CASSPLSINEQFF. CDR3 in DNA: TGTGCCAGCAGCCCGCTCTCCATCAATGAGCAGTTCTTC.

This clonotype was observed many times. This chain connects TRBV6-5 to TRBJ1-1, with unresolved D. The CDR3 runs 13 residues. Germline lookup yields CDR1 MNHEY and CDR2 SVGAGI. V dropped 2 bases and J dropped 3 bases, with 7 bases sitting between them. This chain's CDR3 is CASSYGTDTEAFF. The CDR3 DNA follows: TGTGCCAGCAGTTACGGCACAGACACTGAAGCTTTCTTT.

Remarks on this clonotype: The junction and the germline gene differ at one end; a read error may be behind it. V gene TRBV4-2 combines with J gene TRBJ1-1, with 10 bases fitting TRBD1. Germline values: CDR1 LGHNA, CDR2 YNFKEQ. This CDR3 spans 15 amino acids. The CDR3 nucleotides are TGTGCCAGCCGCCATAGGACAGGGGGGAACACTGAAGCTTTCTTT. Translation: CASRHRTGGNTEAFF.

CDR3 DNA: TGCAGCGTTGCCAGCGGGAGGGGCAGCACAGATACGCAGTATTTT. It is translated as CSVASGRGSTDTQYF. V gene TRBV29-1 combines with J gene TRBJ2-3; 10 bases agree with TRBD2. V was clipped by 4 bases and J by 0 bases; unmatched bases: 4. Germline CDR1 is SQVTM and CDR2 is ANQGSEA. The CDR3 is made up of 15 amino acids.

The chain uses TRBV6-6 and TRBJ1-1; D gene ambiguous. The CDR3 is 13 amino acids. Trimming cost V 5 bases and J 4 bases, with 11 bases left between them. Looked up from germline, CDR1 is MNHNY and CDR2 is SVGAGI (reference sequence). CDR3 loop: CASSVSLGTEAFF. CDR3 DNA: TGTGCCAGCAGTGTCAGTTTGGGCACTGAAGCTTTCTTT.

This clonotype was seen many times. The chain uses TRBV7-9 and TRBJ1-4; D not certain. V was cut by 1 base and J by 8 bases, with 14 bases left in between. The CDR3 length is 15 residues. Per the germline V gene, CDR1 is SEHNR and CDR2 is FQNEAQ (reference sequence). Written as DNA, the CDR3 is TGTGCCAGCAGCTTAGGAGGGATCGGCGGCGAAAAACTGTTTTTT. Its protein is CASSLGGIGGEKLFF.

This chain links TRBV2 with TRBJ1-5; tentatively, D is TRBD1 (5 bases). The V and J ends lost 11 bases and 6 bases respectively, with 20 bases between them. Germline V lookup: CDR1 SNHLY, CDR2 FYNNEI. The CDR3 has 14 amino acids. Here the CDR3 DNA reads TGTGCCGCAGCCGGGATTGGGGGAGGTCAGCCCCAGCATTTT. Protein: CAAAGIGGGQPQHF.

The CDR3 protein is CASSYSQGGGTEAFF. CDR3 in DNA: TGTGCCAGCAGTTACTCGCAGGGGGGGGGCACTGAAGCTTTCTTT. The chain employs TRBV6-5 and TRBJ1-1; 7 positions match TRBD1. Germline CDR1 and CDR2: MNHEY and SVGAGI. This CDR3 spans 15 amino acids. V lost 0 bases and J lost 4; bases outside the gene matches: 5.

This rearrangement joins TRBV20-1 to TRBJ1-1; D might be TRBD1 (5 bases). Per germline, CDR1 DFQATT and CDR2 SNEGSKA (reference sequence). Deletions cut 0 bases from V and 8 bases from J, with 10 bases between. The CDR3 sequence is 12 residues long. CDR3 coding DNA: TGCAGTGCTAGAGATTTAGGGGAGGAAGCTTTCTTT. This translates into CSARDLGEEAFF.

The CDR3 coding sequence is TGTGCCAGCAGCTTGGGGGGGCCTAGGGACCAGTACTTC. Amino acid sequence: CASSLGGPRDQYF. This rearrangement joins TRBV7-2 to TRBJ2-5, with D possibly TRBD2 on 7 matching bases. Trimming cost V 3 bases and J 10 bases, with 15 bases left between them. Germline V gene sequence: CDR1 SGHTA, CDR2 FQGNSA. The CDR3 covers 13 residues.

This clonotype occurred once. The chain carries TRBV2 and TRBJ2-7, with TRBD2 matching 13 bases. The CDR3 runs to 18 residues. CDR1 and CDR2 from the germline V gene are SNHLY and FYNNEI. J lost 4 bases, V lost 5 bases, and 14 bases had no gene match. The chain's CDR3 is CASSLPGAGTSGKYEQYF. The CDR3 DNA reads TGTGCCAGCAGTCTCCCAGGGGCCGGGACTAGCGGGAAGTACGAGCAGTACTTC.

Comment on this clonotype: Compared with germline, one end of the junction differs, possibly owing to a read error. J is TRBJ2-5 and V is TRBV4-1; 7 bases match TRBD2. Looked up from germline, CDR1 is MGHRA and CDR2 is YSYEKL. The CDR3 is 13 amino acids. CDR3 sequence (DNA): TGCGCCAGCAGTCCGCCCCTGGCGGGAGTGAGGTCCTTC. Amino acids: CASSPPLAGVRSF.

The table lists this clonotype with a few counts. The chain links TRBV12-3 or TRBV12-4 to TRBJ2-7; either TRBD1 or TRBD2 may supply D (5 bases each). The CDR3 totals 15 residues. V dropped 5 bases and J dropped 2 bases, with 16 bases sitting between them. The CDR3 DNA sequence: TGTGCCAGCAGTACCCCGGGACCGACGACCTACGAGCAGTACTTC. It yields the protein CASSTPGPTTYEQYF.

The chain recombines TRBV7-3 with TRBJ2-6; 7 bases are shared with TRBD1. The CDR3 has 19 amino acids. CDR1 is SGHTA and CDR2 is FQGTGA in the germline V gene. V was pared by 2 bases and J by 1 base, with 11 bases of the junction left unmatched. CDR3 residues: CASSLDAGTATSGANVLTF. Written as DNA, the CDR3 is TGTGCCAGCAGCTTAGACGCCGGGACAGCTACTTCTGGGGCCAACGTCCTGACTTTC.

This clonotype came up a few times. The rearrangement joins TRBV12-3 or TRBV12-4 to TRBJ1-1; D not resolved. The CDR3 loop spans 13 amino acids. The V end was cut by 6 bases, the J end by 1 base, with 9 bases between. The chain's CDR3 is CASRTPSNTEAFF. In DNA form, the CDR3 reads TGTGCCAGCAGAACCCCGTCGAACACTGAAGCTTTCTTT.

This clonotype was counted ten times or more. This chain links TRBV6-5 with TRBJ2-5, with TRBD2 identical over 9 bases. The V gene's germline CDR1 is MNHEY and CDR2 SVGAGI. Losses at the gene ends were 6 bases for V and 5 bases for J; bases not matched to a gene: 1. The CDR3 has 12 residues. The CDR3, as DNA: TGTGCCAGCAGAACTAGCGGGGAGACCCAGTACTTC. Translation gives CASRTSGETQYF.

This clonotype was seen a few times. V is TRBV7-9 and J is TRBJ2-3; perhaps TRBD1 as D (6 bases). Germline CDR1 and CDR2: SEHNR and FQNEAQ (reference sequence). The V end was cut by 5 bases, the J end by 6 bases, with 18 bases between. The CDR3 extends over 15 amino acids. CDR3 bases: TGTGCCAGCAGCCCAACAGGGACCGGGATGGATACGCAGTATTTT. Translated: CASSPTGTGMDTQYF.